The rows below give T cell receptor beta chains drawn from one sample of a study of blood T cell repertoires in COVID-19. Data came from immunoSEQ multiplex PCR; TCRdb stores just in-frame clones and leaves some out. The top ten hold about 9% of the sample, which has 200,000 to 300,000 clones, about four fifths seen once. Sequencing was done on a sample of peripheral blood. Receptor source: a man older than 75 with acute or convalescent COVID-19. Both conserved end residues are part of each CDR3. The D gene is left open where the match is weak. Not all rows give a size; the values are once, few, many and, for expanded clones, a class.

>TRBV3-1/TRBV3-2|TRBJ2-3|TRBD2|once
TGTGCCAGCAGCCAAGTCGGGGGAGGGAGGGGAGATACGCAGTATTTT
CASSQVGGGRGDTQYF
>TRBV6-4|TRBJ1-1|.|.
TGTGCCAGCAGTAGACAGTGGAACACTGAAGCTTTCTTT
CASSRQWNTEAFF
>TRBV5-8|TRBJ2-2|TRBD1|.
TGTGCCAGCAGCTTGGCCAGGACAGGGGTTAACACCGGGGAGCTGTTTTTT
CASSLARTGVNTGELFF
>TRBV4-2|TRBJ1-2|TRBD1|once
TGTGCCAGCAGCCAAGACCAGACAGGGTACTATGGCTACACCTTC
CASSQDQTGYYGYTF
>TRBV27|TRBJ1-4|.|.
TGTGCCAGCAGTTTAGCACAGGTCGAAAAACTGTTTTTT
CASSLAQVEKLFF
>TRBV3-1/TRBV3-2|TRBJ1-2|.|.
TGTGCCAGCAGCCAAGACGGTCCTGGCTACACCTTC
CASSQDGPGYTF
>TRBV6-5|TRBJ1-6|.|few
TGTGCCAGCAGTTTAGCACAGGGAGATAATTCACCCCTCCACTTT
CASSLAQGDNSPLHF
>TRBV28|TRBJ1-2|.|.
TGTGCCAGCAGTTCGGGGGGGCGCATCGATGGCTACACCTTC
CASSSGGRIDGYTF
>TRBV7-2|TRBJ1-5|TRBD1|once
TGTGCCAGCAGCCCGACCACAGGGGTGACTCAGCCCCAGCATTTT
CASSPTTGVTQPQHF
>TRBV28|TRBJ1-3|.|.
TGTGCCAGCAGTTTACGAACTCGAACCTACTCTGGAAACACCATATATTTT
CASSLRTRTYSGNTIYF
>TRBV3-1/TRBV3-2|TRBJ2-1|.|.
TGTGCCAGCAGCCAAGAATCTCTAGCCCATGAGCAGTTCTTC
CASSQESLAHEQFF
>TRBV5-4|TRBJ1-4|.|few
TGTGCCAGCAGCAATGACCGGGACTTTAATGAAAAACTGTTTTTT
CASSNDRDFNEKLFF
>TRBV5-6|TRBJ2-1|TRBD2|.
TGTGCCAGCAGCGTTGGGACTAGCGGGAGGAATGAGCAGTTCTTC
CASSVGTSGRNEQFF
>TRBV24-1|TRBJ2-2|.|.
TGTGCCACCCGGGCGCAGGGGCCGAACACCGGGGAGCTGTTTTTT
CATRAQGPNTGELFF
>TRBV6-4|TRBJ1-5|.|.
TGTGCCAGCAGTGAGGAGGTAGGTCAGCCCCAGCATTTT
CASSEEVGQPQHF
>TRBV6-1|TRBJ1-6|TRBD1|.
TGTGCCAGCAGTGAACCGGCAGGGGGCAATGTAAATTCACCCCTCCACTTT
CASSEPAGGNVNSPLHF
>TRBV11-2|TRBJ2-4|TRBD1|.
TGTGCCAGCAGCTTAGCGGGCAGGGGGTCTCAAAACATTCAGTACTTC
CASSLAGRGSQNIQYF
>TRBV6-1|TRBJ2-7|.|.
TGTGCCAGCAGTGATTCAGGGACTGGGGAGCAGTACTTC
CASSDSGTGEQYF
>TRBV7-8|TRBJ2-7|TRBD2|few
TGTGCCAGCAGCGAACGGGGGGAGAAGTACGAGCAGTACTTC
CASSERGEKYEQYF
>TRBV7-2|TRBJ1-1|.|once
TGTGCCAGCAGCCGGGAGGTGGGCCCATCTGAAGCTTTCTTT
CASSREVGPSEAFF
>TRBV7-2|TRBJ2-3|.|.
TGTGCCAGCAGCTCCTTAGCGACACTCACAGATACGCAGTATTTT
CASSSLATLTDTQYF
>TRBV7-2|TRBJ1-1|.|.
TGTGCCAGCAGCTTAGCGTTCATCACTGAAGCTTTCTTT
CASSLAFITEAFF
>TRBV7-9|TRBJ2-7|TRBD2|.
TGTGCCAGCAGCTTGGGCGGGAGCGGGAGATACGAGCAGTACTTC
CASSLGGSGRYEQYF
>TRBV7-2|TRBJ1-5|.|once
TGTGCCAGCAGCTTCAGGATTCCTAGCAATCAGCCCCAGCATTTT
CASSFRIPSNQPQHF
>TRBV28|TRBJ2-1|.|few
TGTGCCACCAATGAGGGGGGGCGAATCTACAATGAGCAGTTCTTC
CATNEGGRIYNEQFF
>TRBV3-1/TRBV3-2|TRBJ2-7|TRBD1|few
TGTGCCAGCAGCCAAGTTCCCGGGACAGGGGCAACCTACGAGCAGTACTTC
CASSQVPGTGATYEQYF
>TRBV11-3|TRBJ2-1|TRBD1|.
TGTGCCAGCAGCCCTACTACGCCGACAGGGGGGGACTACAATGAGCAGTTCTTC
CASSPTTPTGGDYNEQFF
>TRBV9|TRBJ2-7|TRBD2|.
TGTGCCAGCAGCGTCAGTTTTAGCGGGAGTCTCTACGAGCAGTACTTC
CASSVSFSGSLYEQYF
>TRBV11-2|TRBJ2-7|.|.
TGTGCCAGCAGCCCCCACGGCAGGGGTATTTACGAGCAGTACTTC
CASSPHGRGIYEQYF
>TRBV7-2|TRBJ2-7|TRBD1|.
TGTGCCAGCAGCGCCGGACAGGGGGCGCGAGAGCAGTACTTC
CASSAGQGAREQYF
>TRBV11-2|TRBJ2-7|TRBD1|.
TGTGCCAGCGCTTCAGGGGGCTCCTACGAGCAGTACTTC
CASASGGSYEQYF
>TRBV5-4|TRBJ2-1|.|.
TGTGCCAGCAGCCCATTAGCGGGACAGGGATCAGCTGAGCAGTTCTTC
CASSPLAGQGSAEQFF
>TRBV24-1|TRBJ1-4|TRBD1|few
TGTGCCACCAGTGAGAGGGGGCCAGGTGAAAAACTGTTTTTT
CATSERGPGEKLFF
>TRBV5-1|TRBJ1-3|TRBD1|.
TGCGCCAGCAGCCCGCAGGGGGCGACTGGAAACACCATATATTTT
CASSPQGATGNTIYF
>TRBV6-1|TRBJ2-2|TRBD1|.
TGTGCCAGCAGTGCTCGTCACTCCGGGACAGGGTTCCCCGGGGAGCTGTTTTTT
CASSARHSGTGFPGELFF
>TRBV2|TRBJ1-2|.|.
TGTGCCAGCAGTGAAGCGGGGGCCCCTGTCTATGGCTACACCTTC
CASSEAGAPVYGYTF
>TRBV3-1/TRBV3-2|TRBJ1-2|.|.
TGTGCCAGCAGCCAGGAGGAGGGAGGCTATGGCTACACCTTC
CASSQEEGGYGYTF
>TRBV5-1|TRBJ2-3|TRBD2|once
TGCGCCAGCAGCCCGAATGCGGGGGGGCTGGGAGATACGCAGTATTTT
CASSPNAGGLGDTQYF
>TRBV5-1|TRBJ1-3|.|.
TGCGCCAGCAGCTTAGTCTCTACGGGGGAGCCTGGAAACACCATATATTTT
CASSLVSTGEPGNTIYF
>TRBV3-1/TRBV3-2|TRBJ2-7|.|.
TGTGCCAGCAGCCAGGGACTCTCCTACGAGCAGTACTTC
CASSQGLSYEQYF
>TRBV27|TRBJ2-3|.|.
TGTGCCAGCAGTTTGTTTCAGGGAGATACGCAGTATTTT
CASSLFQGDTQYF
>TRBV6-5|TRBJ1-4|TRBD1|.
TGTGCCAGCAGTTACTCGGACAGGGGGCGGGGAAAACTGTTTTTT
CASSYSDRGRGKLFF
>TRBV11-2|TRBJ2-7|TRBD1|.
TGTGCCAGCAGCATTCGACAGGGGCGCCACGAGCAGTACTTC
CASSIRQGRHEQYF
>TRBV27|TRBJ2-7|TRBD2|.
TGTGCCAGCAGAGTAGCGGGGGCCTCCTACGAGCAGTACTTC
CASRVAGASYEQYF
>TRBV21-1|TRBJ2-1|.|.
TGTGCCAGCAGCTGCTCCGCGGCCGGGACTAGCGGGAACAATGAGCAGTTCTTC
CASSCSAAGTSGNNEQFF
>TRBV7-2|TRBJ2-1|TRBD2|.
TGTGCCAGCAGCTTAGGACTAGCGGGAGGCCCGAGCTCCTACAATGAGCAGTTCTTC
CASSLGLAGGPSSYNEQFF
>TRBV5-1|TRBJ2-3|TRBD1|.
TGCGCCAGCAGCCCCGGGACAGTCACAGATACGCAGTATTTT
CASSPGTVTDTQYF
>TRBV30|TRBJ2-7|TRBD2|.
TGTGCCTGGAGTCGGGCTAGCGGGTACGAGCAGTACTTC
CAWSRASGYEQYF
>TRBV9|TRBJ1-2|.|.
TGTGCCAGCAGCGCGCGGACGGCGGGTAGCTATGGCTACACCTTC
CASSARTAGSYGYTF
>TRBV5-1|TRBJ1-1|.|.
TGCGCCAGCAGCTTGGGGACAGCCATGAACACTGAAGCTTTCTTT
CASSLGTAMNTEAFF
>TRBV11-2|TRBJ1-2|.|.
TGTGCCAGCAGCTTGGGACTCGAGGGCTACACCTTC
CASSLGLEGYTF